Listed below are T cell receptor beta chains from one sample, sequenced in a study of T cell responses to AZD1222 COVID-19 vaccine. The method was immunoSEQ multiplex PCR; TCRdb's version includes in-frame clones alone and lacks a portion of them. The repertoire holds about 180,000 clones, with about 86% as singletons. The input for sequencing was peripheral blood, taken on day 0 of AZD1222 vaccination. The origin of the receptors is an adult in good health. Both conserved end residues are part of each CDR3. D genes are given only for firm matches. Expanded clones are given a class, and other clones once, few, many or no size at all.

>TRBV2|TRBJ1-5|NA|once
CASSERVSNQPQHF
TGTGCCAGCAGTGAGAGGGTTAGCAATCAGCCCCAGCATTTT
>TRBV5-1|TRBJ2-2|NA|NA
CASQAANTGELFF
TGCGCCAGTCAAGCCGCGAACACCGGGGAGCTGTTTTTT
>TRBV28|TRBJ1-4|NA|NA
CASSFRQLNEKLFF
TGTGCCAGCAGTTTTCGACAGCTTAATGAAAAACTGTTTTTT
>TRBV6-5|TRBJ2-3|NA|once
CASSLLTSTDTQYF
TGTGCCAGCAGTCTTCTAACTAGCACAGATACGCAGTATTTT
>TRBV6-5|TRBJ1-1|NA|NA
CASRDQANTEAFF
TGTGCCAGCAGAGATCAGGCGAACACTGAAGCTTTCTTT
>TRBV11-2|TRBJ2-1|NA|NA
CASTMDGGPYNEQFF
TGTGCCAGCACCATGGACGGAGGCCCCTACAATGAGCAGTTCTTC
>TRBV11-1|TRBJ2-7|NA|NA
CASSSRGLGAYEQYF
TGTGCCAGCAGTTCGCGGGGACTGGGGGCCTACGAGCAGTACTTC
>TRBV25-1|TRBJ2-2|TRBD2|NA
CASSGPGLALSGELFF
TGTGCCAGCAGTGGACCGGGACTAGCCCTATCCGGGGAGCTGTTTTTT
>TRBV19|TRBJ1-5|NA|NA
CASRSQGGSNQPQHF
TGTGCCAGTAGATCCCAGGGTGGGAGCAATCAGCCCCAGCATTTT
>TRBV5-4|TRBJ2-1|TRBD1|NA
CASSPGQGRDEQFF
TGTGCCAGCAGTCCTGGACAGGGGCGGGATGAGCAGTTCTTC
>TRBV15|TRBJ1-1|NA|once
CATSREVIWVGTEAFF
TGTGCCACCAGCAGAGAGGTAATTTGGGTGGGCACTGAAGCTTTCTTT
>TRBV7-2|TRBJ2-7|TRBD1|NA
CASSLVPRGPTYEQYF
TGTGCCAGCAGCTTAGTGCCCAGGGGGCCGACCTACGAGCAGTACTTC
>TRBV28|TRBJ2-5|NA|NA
CASTGQEETQYF
TGTGCCAGCACAGGGCAAGAAGAGACCCAGTACTTC
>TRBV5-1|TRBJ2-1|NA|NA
CASSPRVGGYNEQFF
TGCGCCAGCAGCCCGCGGGTAGGGGGCTACAATGAGCAGTTCTTC
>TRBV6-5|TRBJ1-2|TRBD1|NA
CASRLQGAGYGYTF
TGTGCCAGCAGGCTACAGGGGGCCGGATATGGCTACACCTTC
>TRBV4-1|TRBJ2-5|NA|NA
CASSQEGGETQYF
TGCGCCAGCAGCCAAGAGGGGGGAGAGACCCAGTACTTC
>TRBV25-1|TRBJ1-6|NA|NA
CASSDSGGATSPLHF
TGTGCCAGCAGTGATAGCGGGGGCGCTACTTCACCCCTCCACTTT
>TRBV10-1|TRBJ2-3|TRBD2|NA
CASSESGGAPDTQYF
TGCGCCAGCAGTGAGAGCGGGGGGGCCCCAGATACGCAGTATTTT
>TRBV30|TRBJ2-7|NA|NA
CAWSARGPPDEQYF
TGTGCCTGGAGTGCCAGGGGACCTCCCGACGAGCAGTACTTC
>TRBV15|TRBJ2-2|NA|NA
CATSRVNSGELFF
TGTGCCACCAGCAGGGTTAATTCCGGGGAGCTGTTTTTT
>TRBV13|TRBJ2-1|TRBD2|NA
CASSILEERGYNEQFF
TGTGCCAGCAGCATTCTAGAGGAGCGGGGCTACAATGAGCAGTTCTTC
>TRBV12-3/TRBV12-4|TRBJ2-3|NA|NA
CASITTPTDTQYF
TGTGCCAGCATAACAACTCCCACAGATACGCAGTATTTT
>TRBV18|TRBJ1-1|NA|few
CASSPQKNTEAFF
TGTGCCAGCTCACCTCAGAAGAACACTGAAGCTTTCTTT
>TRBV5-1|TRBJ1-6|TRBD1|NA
CASRTGANSPLHF
TGCGCCAGCCGGACAGGGGCTAATTCACCCCTCCACTTT
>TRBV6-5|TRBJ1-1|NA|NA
CASSSLGEWTEAFF
TGTGCCAGCAGTTCTTTGGGGGAGTGGACTGAAGCTTTCTTT
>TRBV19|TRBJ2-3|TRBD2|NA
CASNLAGGTDTQYF
TGTGCCAGTAACCTAGCGGGGGGCACAGATACGCAGTATTTT
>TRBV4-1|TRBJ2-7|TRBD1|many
CASSQEGQQLYEQYF
TGCGCCAGCAGCCAAGAGGGACAGCAACTCTACGAGCAGTACTTC
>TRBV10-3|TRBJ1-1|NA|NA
CAISEPNRVNTEAFF
TGTGCTATCAGTGAGCCCAACAGAGTAAACACTGAAGCTTTCTTT
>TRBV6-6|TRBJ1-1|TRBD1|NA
CASSYSTGGGEAFF
TGTGCCAGCAGTTACTCAACAGGGGGGGGTGAAGCTTTCTTT
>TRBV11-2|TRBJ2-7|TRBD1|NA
CASSQDRALYEQYF
TGTGCCAGCAGTCAAGACAGGGCCCTCTACGAGCAGTACTTC
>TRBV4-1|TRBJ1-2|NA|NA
CASSPVGTPYGYTF
TGCGCCAGCAGCCCGGTAGGGACACCGTATGGCTACACCTTC
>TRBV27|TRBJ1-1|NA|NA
CASGQRGTEAFF
TGTGCCAGCGGCCAAAGGGGTACTGAAGCTTTCTTT
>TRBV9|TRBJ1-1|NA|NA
CASSATGLANTEAFF
TGTGCCAGCAGCGCCACGGGACTCGCGAACACTGAAGCTTTCTTT
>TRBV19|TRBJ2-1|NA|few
CASSSASSASYNEQFF
TGTGCCAGTTCGTCTGCTTCTAGCGCCTCCTACAATGAGCAGTTCTTC
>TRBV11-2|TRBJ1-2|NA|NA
CASSLEPNYGYTF
TGTGCCAGCAGCTTAGAACCTAACTATGGCTACACCTTC
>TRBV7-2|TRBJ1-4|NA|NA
CASSLDPGLGEKLFF
TGTGCCAGCAGCTTGGACCCAGGGTTAGGTGAAAAACTGTTTTTT
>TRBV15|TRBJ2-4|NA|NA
CATSRGLGGENIQYF
TGTGCCACCAGCAGAGGCCTCGGAGGGGAAAACATTCAGTACTTC
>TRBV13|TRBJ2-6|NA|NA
CASSSTSGGANVLTF
TGTGCCAGCAGCTCCACGTCGGGTGGGGCCAACGTCCTGACTTTC
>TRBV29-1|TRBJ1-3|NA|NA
CSVARQAGNTIYF
TGCAGCGTTGCGAGGCAGGCTGGAAACACCATATATTTT
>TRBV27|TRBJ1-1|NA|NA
CASSWEYSLSGAFF
TGTGCCAGCAGTTGGGAATACAGCCTTAGTGGGGCTTTCTTT
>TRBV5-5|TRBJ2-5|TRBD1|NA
CASSLARWGEGAETQYF
TGTGCCAGCAGCTTGGCGCGCTGGGGAGAGGGGGCGGAGACCCAGTACTTC
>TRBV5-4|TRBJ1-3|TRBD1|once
CASSAAPRGPGNTIYF
TGTGCCAGCAGCGCGGCGCCGAGGGGGCCAGGAAACACCATATATTTT
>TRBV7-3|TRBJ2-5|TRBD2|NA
CASSPLGLAGDQETQYF
TGTGCCAGCAGCCCCCTAGGGCTAGCGGGGGACCAAGAGACCCAGTACTTC
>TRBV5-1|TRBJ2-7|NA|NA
CASQSLQGGGYEQYF
TGCGCCAGCCAAAGCTTGCAAGGGGGAGGCTACGAGCAGTACTTC
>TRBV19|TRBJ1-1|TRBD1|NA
CASSTLRDSNTEAFF
TGTGCCAGTAGTACGCTCCGGGACAGCAACACTGAAGCTTTCTTT
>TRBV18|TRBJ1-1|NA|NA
CASSPLGFTEAFF
TGTGCCAGCTCACCACTGGGGTTCACTGAAGCTTTCTTT
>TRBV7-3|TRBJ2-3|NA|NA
CASRPGLRTDTQYF
TGTGCCAGCAGGCCGGGACTTCGCACAGATACGCAGTATTTT
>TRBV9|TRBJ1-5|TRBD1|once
CASSHRKDRNSNQPQHF
TGTGCCAGCAGCCACCGGAAGGACAGGAATAGCAATCAGCCCCAGCATTTT
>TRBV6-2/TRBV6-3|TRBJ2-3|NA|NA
CASSYSLVADTQYF
TGTGCCAGCAGTTACTCCCTAGTGGCAGATACGCAGTATTTT